What follows are 20 T cell receptor beta chains derived from one specimen sequenced in a study of T cells in tuberculosis. TCRdb's table, derived via immunoSEQ multiplex PCR, lists solely in-frame clones and lacks some. The table records approximately 40,000 clones, around 94% of them present only once. The time point was: new active TB diagnosis, blood taken before or within 7 days of starting treatment. The material was PBMCs, obtained at tuberculosis diagnosis. The source is an adult with tuberculosis.

The chain is built from TRBV5-1 and TRBJ1-2; a possible D gene is TRBD1 (5 bases). Trimming shortened V by 2 bases and J by 7 bases, and 18 bases separated the two germline ends. Germline V gene data show CDR1 as SGHRS and CDR2 as YFSETQ. There are 15 residues in the CDR3. The CDR3 coding sequence is TGCGCCAGCAGCTTAGGGTCCGGGGGGTTAACTGGCTACACCTTC. Translating it yields CASSLGSGGLTGYTF.

V usage is TRBV20-1 and J usage is TRBJ1-1; TRBD1 matches at 7 bases. The CDR3 extends over 11 amino acids. The germline V gene has CDR1 DFQATT and CDR2 SNEGSKA (reference sequence). Losses at the gene ends were 3 bases for V and 5 bases for J; bases not matched to a gene: 0. The CDR3 DNA is TGCAGTGCTAGGGGACAGACTGAAGCTTTCTTT. Translation: CSARGQTEAFF.

The rearrangement links TRBV29-1 to TRBJ2-4; the match to TRBD1 covers 8 bases. Germline loops: CDR1 SQVTM, CDR2 ANQGSEA. With V trimmed by 6 bases and J by 3 bases, 10 bases remained unmatched. The CDR3 spans 15 residues. The CDR3 loop is CSVGRQGFGKNIQYF. CDR3 bases: TGCAGCGTCGGCCGACAGGGGTTCGGCAAAAACATTCAGTACTTC.

V usage is TRBV10-3 and J usage is TRBJ1-2; the match to TRBD1 covers 7 bases. The CDR3 is made up of 12 amino acids. V lost 2 bases, J lost 7 bases, and 1 base stayed unmatched. The germline V gene encodes CDR1 ENHRY and CDR2 SYGVKD. The chain's CDR3 is CAISERGLGYTF. CDR3 nucleotide sequence: TGTGCCATCAGTGAGAGGGGGCTTGGCTACACCTTC.

The chain carries TRBV28 and TRBJ1-2, with D perhaps matching TRBD1 (5 bases). The germline V gene has CDR1 MDHEN and CDR2 SYDVKM. V dropped 1 base and J dropped 4 bases, with 13 bases sitting between them. This CDR3 is built from 15 residues. In DNA form, the CDR3 reads TGTGCCAGCAGTTTATCGGGCCAGGGATTCTATGGCTACACCTTC. Translated, it gives CASSLSGQGFYGYTF.

The rearrangement links TRBV2 to TRBJ2-6; tentatively, D is TRBD1 (5 bases). CDR3 size: 14 residues. Germline loops: CDR1 SNHLY, CDR2 FYNNEI. Trimming pared 6 bases from V and 0 bases from J, leaving 6 bases between. The DNA of the CDR3 is TGTGCCAGCAGGGACAACTCTGGGGCCAACGTCCTGACTTTC. Encoded protein: CASRDNSGANVLTF.

This chain joins TRBV9 and TRBJ2-5, with D unresolved. Trimming shortened V by 2 bases and J by 5 bases, and 13 bases separated the two germline ends. This CDR3 contains 14 residues. Germline V gives CDR1 SGDLS, CDR2 YYNGEE. CDR3 loop: CASSVFPRGETQYF. CDR3 bases: TGTGCCAGCAGCGTTTTCCCCCGAGGTGAGACCCAGTACTTC.

The chain joins TRBV11-2 to TRBJ1-2, with a tentative D call TRBD1 (6 bases). Germline CDR1 reads SGHAT; CDR2 reads FQNNGV. The V end was cut by 8 bases, the J end by 5 bases, with 21 bases between. The CDR3 length is 15 residues. The CDR3 protein is CASRHGGRGGYGYTF. CDR3 coding DNA: TGTGCCAGCCGTCACGGTGGCAGGGGTGGTTATGGCTACACCTTC.

The chain is built from TRBV18 and TRBJ2-1; unclear D gene. The V end was cut by 0 bases, the J end by 3 bases, with 12 bases between. CDR3 size: 16 residues. Germline V gives CDR1 KGHSH, CDR2 LQKENI. The CDR3 spells CASSPPLRLSYNEQFF. The CDR3 bases are TGTGCCAGCTCACCACCCCTACGTTTGAGCTACAATGAGCAGTTCTTC. The full variable domain, rest sourced from reference TRBV18 and TRBJ2-1, is NAGVMQNPRHLVRRRGQEARLRCSPMKGHSHVYWYRQLPEEGLKFMVYLQKENIIDESGMPKERFSAEFPKEGPSILRIQQVVRGDSAAYFCASSPPLRLSYNEQFFGPGTRLTVL.

V and J are TRBV6-1 and TRBJ1-1; TRBD1 is a possible D gene (6 bases). Per the germline V gene, CDR1 is MNHNS and CDR2 is SASEGT. The CDR3 length is 14 residues. Trimming left V 6 bases short and J 0 bases short, with 11 bases between. The chain's CDR3 is CASSAQGLNTEAFF. CDR3 nucleotide sequence: TGTGCCAGCAGCGCACAGGGCCTGAACACTGAAGCTTTCTTT.

This clone was counted a single time. The chain combines TRBV11-3 with TRBJ2-3, with D unresolved. CDR1 and CDR2 (germline): SGHNT, YENEEA. Trimming pared 1 base from V and 0 bases from J, leaving 5 bases between. The CDR3 extends over 14 amino acids. The CDR3 DNA is TGTGCCAGCAGCTTAGCCAGAAGCACAGATACGCAGTATTTT. Translation gives CASSLARSTDTQYF.

This chain links TRBV7-7 with TRBJ2-7; the D is unclear. The V and J ends lost 7 bases and 4 bases respectively, with 20 bases between them. Germline CDR1 and CDR2: SSHAT and FNYEAQ (reference sequence). This CDR3 contains 15 residues. Written as DNA, the CDR3 is TGTGCCAGCACCCGAACTCGCGCGAAAGAGTACGAGCAGTACTTC. Its protein product is CASTRTRAKEYEQYF. Drawing the rest from reference TRBV7-7 and TRBJ2-7, the complete variable domain is GAGVSQSPRYKVTKRGQDVTLRCDPISSHATLYWYQQALGQGPEFLTYFNYEAQPDKSGLPSDRFSAERPEGSISTLTIQRTEQRDSAMYRCASTRTRAKEYEQYFGPGTRLTVT.

This chain links TRBV15 with TRBJ2-7; 9 bases fit TRBD1. The CDR3 consists of 16 residues. Losses at the gene ends were 0 bases for V and 6 bases for J; bases not matched to a gene: 9. Germline V lookup: CDR1 LNHNV, CDR2 YYDKDF (reference sequence). The CDR3 bases are TGTGCCACCAGCAGAGATCCGCCTTCGACAGGGGGCGAGCAGTACTTC. It yields the protein CATSRDPPSTGGEQYF.

The rearrangement joins TRBV18 to TRBJ2-3; D not resolved. Germline assignment: CDR1 KGHSH and CDR2 LQKENI. The CDR3 has 14 amino acids. Trimming took off 4 bases at V and 2 bases at J, with 10 bases between the two ends. CDR3 nucleotides: TGTGCCAGCTCACTCCTAGGAGTCACAGATACGCAGTATTTT. Its translation: CASSLLGVTDTQYF. The whole variable domain, filled in from reference TRBV18 and TRBJ2-3, reads NAGVMQNPRHLVRRRGQEARLRCSPMKGHSHVYWYRQLPEEGLKFMVYLQKENIIDESGMPKERFSAEFPKEGPSILRIQQVVRGDSAAYFCASSLLGVTDTQYFGPGTRLTVL.

V is TRBV6-6 and J is TRBJ1-2; D call uncertain. The CDR3 extends over 15 amino acids. V lost 5 bases and J 8 bases, leaving 21 bases between the germline ends. Germline assignment: CDR1 MNHNY and CDR2 SVGAGI (reference sequence). This chain's CDR3 is CASSDDGVRFGGYTF. DNA for the CDR3: TGTGCCAGCAGTGATGACGGTGTGAGGTTTGGAGGCTACACCTTC.

V is TRBV5-1 and J is TRBJ1-1; TRBD1 agrees at 8 bases. Germline V CDR1 and CDR2: SGHRS, YFSETQ. The CDR3 has 16 amino acids. V trimming: 1 base; J trimming: 6 bases; junction bases outside the gene matches: 11. The CDR3 reads CASSLRPNQGAAEAFF. CDR3 bases: TGCGCCAGCAGCTTGAGGCCTAACCAGGGGGCCGCTGAAGCTTTCTTT.

V and J are TRBV10-3 and TRBJ2-3; TRBD1 matches at 10 bases. The germline V gene has CDR1 ENHRY and CDR2 SYGVKD. V was clipped by 7 bases and J by 5 bases; unmatched bases: 6. CDR3 length equals 14 residues. CDR3 coding DNA: TGTGCCATCAAGGTGACAGGGGGCGTAGATACGCAGTATTTT. Translation gives CAIKVTGGVDTQYF.

This sequence joins TRBV18 and TRBJ2-5; D is possibly TRBD2 (5 bases). The V and J ends lost 2 bases and 0 bases respectively, with 10 bases between them. Germline CDR1 KGHSH, CDR2 LQKENI. The CDR3 covers 15 residues. CDR3 coding DNA: TGTGCCAGCTCACCAGCTAGCCGATACCAAGAGACCCAGTACTTC. This codes for CASSPASRYQETQYF. Variable domain in full (rest from reference TRBV18 and TRBJ2-5): NAGVMQNPRHLVRRRGQEARLRCSPMKGHSHVYWYRQLPEEGLKFMVYLQKENIIDESGMPKERFSAEFPKEGPSILRIQQVVRGDSAAYFCASSPASRYQETQYFGPGTRLLVL.

This rearrangement joins TRBV4-1 to TRBJ2-3, with D perhaps TRBD1 (6 bases). Trimming cost V 3 bases and J 2 bases, with 12 bases left between them. Germline V gene data show CDR1 as MGHRA and CDR2 as YSYEKL. The CDR3 spans 15 residues. The CDR3 spells CASSHGTLSTDTQYF. The DNA for the CDR3 is TGCGCCAGCAGCCACGGGACACTATCCACAGATACGCAGTATTTT.

V usage is TRBV23-1 and J usage is TRBJ2-7; maybe TRBD2 (6 bases). TRBV23-1 is an open reading frame whose function is uncertain. V shed 7 bases and J shed 3 bases, with 22 bases lying between them. The CDR3 spans 16 residues. The CDR3 loop is CASIPGVAPGDYEQYF. The CDR3 coding sequence is TGCGCCAGCATCCCGGGGGTAGCCCCTGGAGACTACGAGCAGTACTTC.